These 10 T cell receptor beta chains were all obtained from the same sample, sequenced in a study of blood T cell repertoires in COVID-19. Produced via immunoSEQ multiplex PCR; TCRdb's table is partial and in-frame only. The sample lists about 350,000 clones, roughly nine tenths occurring once. The sequenced material came from peripheral blood. The receptors shown here come from a woman aged 60-75 years with COVID-19, enrolled during active disease.

This sequence joins TRBV5-8 and TRBJ2-7; perhaps TRBD2 as D (6 bases). Per germline, CDR1 SGHTS and CDR2 YDEGEE. Trimming removed 4 bases at V and 3 bases at J, with 23 bases between. The CDR3 has 17 amino acids. The CDR3 DNA reads TGTGCCAGCAGCCCACCCCCCGGGGGTGAACACTTCTACGAGCAGTACTTC. Translation: CASSPPPGGEHFYEQYF.

The chain couples TRBV24-1 to TRBJ2-5; TRBD2 is a possible D gene (5 bases). Trimming pared 3 bases from V and 5 bases from J, leaving 15 bases between. This CDR3 has 15 amino acids. CDR1 KGHDR and CDR2 SFDVKD come from the germline V gene. CDR3 bases: TGTGCCACCAGTGATCCCACTAGGCTGGGGGAGACCCAGTACTTC. The encoded protein is CATSDPTRLGETQYF.

This chain connects TRBV4-1 to TRBJ1-5; no definite D call. The CDR3 contains 16 residues. CDR1 is MGHRA, CDR2 YSYEKL, per germline. Trimming took off 1 base at V and 5 bases at J, with 15 bases between the two ends. CDR3 region: CASSQGRIIGDQPQHF. The CDR3 nucleotides are TGCGCCAGCAGCCAAGGTCGAATCATCGGGGATCAGCCCCAGCATTTT.

The chain couples TRBV5-1 to TRBJ2-2, with 9 bases fitting TRBD2. With V trimmed by 1 base and J by 2 bases, 9 bases remained unmatched. CDR1 and CDR2 from the germline V gene are SGHRS and YFSETQ. The length of the CDR3 is 18 residues. CDR3 loop: CASSLISSGGANTGELFF. In nucleotides, the CDR3 is TGCGCCAGCAGCTTGATTAGTAGCGGGGGTGCTAACACCGGGGAGCTGTTTTTT.

The chain joins TRBV25-1 to TRBJ2-3, with 10 bases aligning to TRBD2. Trimming at V came to 1 base and at J to 0 bases, leaving 4 bases not matched to a gene. The CDR3 covers 17 residues. Germline V gene data show CDR1 as MGHDK and CDR2 as SYGVNS. The CDR3 loop reads CASSELGLASSTDTQYF. CDR3 nucleotides: TGTGCCAGCAGTGAATTGGGACTAGCGAGTAGCACAGATACGCAGTATTTT.

The J gene is TRBJ1-3, the V gene TRBV29-1, with 7 bases identical to TRBD1. The CDR3 has 13 residues. From germline, CDR1 is SQVTM and CDR2 ANQGSEA. With 7 bases clipped from V and 0 bases from J, the junction kept 3 bases outside the gene matches. The CDR3 DNA follows: TGCAGCGCTACAGGGGACTCTGGAAACACCATATATTTT. Translating it yields CSATGDSGNTIYF.

V is TRBV24-1 and J is TRBJ1-1, with 9 bases lining up with TRBD1. The J segment lost 4 bases and the V segment lost 2 bases, leaving 4 bases of the junction unmatched. Germline V gene lookup returns CDR1 KGHDR and CDR2 SFDVKD. The CDR3 covers 15 residues. CDR3 in DNA: TGTGCCACCAGTGATTCACAGGGGGCGGGCACTGAAGCTTTCTTT. The encoded protein is CATSDSQGAGTEAFF.

The table lists this clone with many counts. CDR3 region: CASSSSDTSGANVLTF. The CDR3 DNA is TGTGCCAGCAGCTCCAGCGATACCTCTGGGGCCAACGTCCTGACTTTC. The chain combines TRBV28 with TRBJ2-6; D gene ambiguous. The germline CDR1 and CDR2 sequences are MDHEN and SYDVKM. Trimming took off 6 bases at V and 0 bases at J, with 12 bases between the two ends. The CDR3 totals 16 residues.

The rearrangement links TRBV6-1 to TRBJ1-6; 7 nucleotides agree with TRBD1. CDR1 is MNHNS and CDR2 is SASEGT in the germline V gene. This CDR3 is built from 15 residues. V shed 5 bases and J 5 bases; nucleotides not matched to a gene: 6. The CDR3 region is CASSPRGQNNSPLHF. The CDR3 bases are TGTGCCAGCAGTCCGAGGGGGCAAAATAATTCACCCCTCCACTTT.

The chain uses TRBV21-1 and TRBJ1-5; the table gives TRBD1 as D, unverified against the DNA. TRBV21-1 is tagged as a pseudogene. The length of the CDR3 is 16 residues. The CDR3 region is CASSKAVDREDQPQHF. The CDR3 coding sequence is TGTGCCAGCAGCAAAGCCGTAGACAGGGAGGATCAGCCCCAGCATTTT.